The rows below give T cell receptor beta chains drawn from one sample of a study of cytomegalovirus exposure and HLA in healthy donors. Sequencing used immunoSEQ multiplex PCR; TCRdb keeps in-frame clones, though not all of them. The sample has 150,000 to 200,000 clones, roughly 80% seen once. Sequencing used PBMCs. These receptors were obtained from a woman in her twenties or thirties in good health and CMV-seropositive. CDR3s include the opening cysteine and the closing phenylalanine or tryptophan.

TRBV10-2,CASSTAGFTGELFF
TRBV29-1,CSVRQGTGANVLTF
TRBV5-1,CASREGAGGNTIYF
TRBV6-1,CASSVTSGGTQFF
TRBV6-4,CASRYDVSAYTEAFF
TRBV10-2,CASSYDRGDYNEQFF
TRBV29-1,CSVGQGGAEQYF
TRBV19,CASSTTDTAEQFF
TRBV7-2,CASSSDSRSYEQYF
TRBV4-3,CASSQGAQEERWREKLFF
TRBV7-2,CASSLRGSGAEQYF
TRBV4-1,CASSQLTGRSYNEQFF
TRBV5-6,CATLRTSFSDTQYF
TRBV6-1,CASSKQTGNTEAFF
TRBV6-5,CASSDTGAVSYEQYF
TRBV4-2,CASSQAGGNTEAFF
TRBV12-5,CASAPQGREAFF
TRBV28,CASRPDLAGGTDTQYF
TRBV5-1,CASSFLLVEETQYF
TRBV6-6,CASSSPGLAGYEQFF
TRBV25-1,CASRSREYKYTQYF
TRBV2,CASNQGSMNTEAFF
TRBV7-2,CASSYSPTSGKNEQYF
TRBV10-3,CATSLTGEAFF
TRBV7-9,CASSLSGVNEKLFF
TRBV7-9,CASSLEQKSQPQHF
TRBV11-2,CASSFRGVLGANVLTF
TRBV27,CASSPLNPVGGYTF
TRBV29-1,CSAWVAGGEQYF
TRBV28,CASNLIARQETQYF
TRBV13,CASSWGQGANRNTEAFF